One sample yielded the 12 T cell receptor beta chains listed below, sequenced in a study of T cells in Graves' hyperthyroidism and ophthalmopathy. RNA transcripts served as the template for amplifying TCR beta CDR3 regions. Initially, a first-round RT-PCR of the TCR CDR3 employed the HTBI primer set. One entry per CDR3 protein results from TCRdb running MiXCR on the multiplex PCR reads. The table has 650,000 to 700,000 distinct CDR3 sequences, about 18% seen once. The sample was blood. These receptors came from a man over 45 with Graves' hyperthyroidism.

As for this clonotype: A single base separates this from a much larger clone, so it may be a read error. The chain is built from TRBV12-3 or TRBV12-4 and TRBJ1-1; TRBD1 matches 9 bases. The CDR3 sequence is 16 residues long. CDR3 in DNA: TGTGCCAGCAGCCCGGACAGGGGCCAGATGAACACTGAAGCTTCCTTT. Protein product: CASSPDRGQMNTEASF.

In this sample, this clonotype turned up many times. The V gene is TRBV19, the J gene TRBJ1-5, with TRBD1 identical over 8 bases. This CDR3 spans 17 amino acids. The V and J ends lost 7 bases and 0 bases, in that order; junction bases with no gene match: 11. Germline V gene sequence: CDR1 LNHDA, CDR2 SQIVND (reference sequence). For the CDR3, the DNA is TGTGCCAGTACCCCAGGACAGGGACAGTATAGCAATCAGCCCCAGCATTTT. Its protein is CASTPGQGQYSNQPQHF.

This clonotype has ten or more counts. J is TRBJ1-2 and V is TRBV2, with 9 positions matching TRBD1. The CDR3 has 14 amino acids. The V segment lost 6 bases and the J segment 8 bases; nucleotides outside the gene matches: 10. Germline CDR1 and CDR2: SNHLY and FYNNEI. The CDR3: CASRRQGGISGYTF. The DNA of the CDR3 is TGTGCCAGCAGAAGACAGGGGGGGATTTCGGGCTACACCTTC.

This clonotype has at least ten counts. CDR3 region: CASSGGGRVREKLFF. CDR3 nucleotides: TGTGCCAGCAGTGGAGGCGGCAGGGTTCGGGAAAAACTGTTTTTT. This chain uses TRBV2 with TRBJ1-4; a weak D match, TRBD1 (5 bases). Germline values: CDR1 SNHLY, CDR2 FYNNEI. The CDR3 contains 15 residues. Trimming left V 4 bases short and J 8 bases short, with 17 bases between. Full variable domain (missing parts from reference TRBV2 and TRBJ1-4): EPEVTQTPSHQVTQMGQEVILRCVPISNHLYFYWYRQILGQKVEFLVSFYNNEISEKSEIFDDQFSVERPDGSNFTLKIRSTKLEDSAMYFCASSGGGRVREKLFFGSGTQLSVL.

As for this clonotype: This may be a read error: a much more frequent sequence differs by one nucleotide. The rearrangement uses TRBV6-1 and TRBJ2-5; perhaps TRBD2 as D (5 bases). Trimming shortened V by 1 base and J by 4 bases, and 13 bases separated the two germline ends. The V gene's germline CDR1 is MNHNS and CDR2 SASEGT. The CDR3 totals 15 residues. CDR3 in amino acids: CASSEVSGRGETQYF. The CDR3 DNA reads TGTGCCAGCAGTGAAGTATCAGGCCGGGGAGAGACCCAGTACTTC.

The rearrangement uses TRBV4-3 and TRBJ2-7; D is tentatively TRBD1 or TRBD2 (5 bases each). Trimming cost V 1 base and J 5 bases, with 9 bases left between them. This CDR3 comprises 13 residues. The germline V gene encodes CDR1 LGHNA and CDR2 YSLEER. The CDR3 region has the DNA TGCGCCAGCAGCCAAGTGAGGGGCAACGAGCAGTACTTC. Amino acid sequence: CASSQVRGNEQYF.

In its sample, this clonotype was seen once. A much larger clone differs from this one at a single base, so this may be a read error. CDR3 protein: CTSSLSTDFYEQYF. CDR3 sequence (DNA): TGTACCAGCAGTTTAAGTACAGACTTCTACGAGCAGTACTTC. This chain joins TRBV28 and TRBJ2-7; the D is unclear. The CDR3 is 14 amino acids. Germline-derived CDR1 and CDR2 are MDHEN and SYDVKM. Full variable domain (remainder filled in from reference TRBV28 and TRBJ2-7): DVKVTQSSRYLVKRTGEKVFLECVQDMDHENMFWYRQDPGLGLRLIYFSYDVKMKEKGDIPEGYSVSREKKERFSLILESASTNQTSMYLCTSSLSTDFYEQYFGPGTRLTVT.

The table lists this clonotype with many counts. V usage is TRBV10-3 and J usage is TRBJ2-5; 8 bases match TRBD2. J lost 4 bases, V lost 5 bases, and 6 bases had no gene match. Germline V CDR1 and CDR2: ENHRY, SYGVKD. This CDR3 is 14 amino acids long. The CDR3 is CAISPGLVGETQYF. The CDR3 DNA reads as TGTGCCATCAGTCCGGGACTAGTCGGAGAGACCCAGTACTTC.

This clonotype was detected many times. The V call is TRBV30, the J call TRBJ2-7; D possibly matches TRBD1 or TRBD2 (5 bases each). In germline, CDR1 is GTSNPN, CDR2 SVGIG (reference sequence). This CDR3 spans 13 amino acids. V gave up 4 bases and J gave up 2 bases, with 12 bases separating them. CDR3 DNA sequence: TGTGCCTGGACCGGGACGGAACCCTACGAGCAGTACTTC. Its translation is CAWTGTEPYEQYF.

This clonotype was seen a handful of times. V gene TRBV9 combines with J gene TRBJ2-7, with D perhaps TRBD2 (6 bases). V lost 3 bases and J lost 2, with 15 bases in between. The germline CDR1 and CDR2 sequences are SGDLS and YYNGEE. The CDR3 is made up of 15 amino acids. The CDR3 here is CASSGPEGGTYEQYF. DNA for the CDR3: TGTGCCAGCAGCGGGCCCGAGGGCGGGACCTACGAGCAGTACTTC.

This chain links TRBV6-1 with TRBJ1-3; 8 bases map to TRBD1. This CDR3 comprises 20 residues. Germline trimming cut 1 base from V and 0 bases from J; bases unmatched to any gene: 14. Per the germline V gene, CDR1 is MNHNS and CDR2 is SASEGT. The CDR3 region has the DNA TGTGCCAGCAGTGAAGTATGGACAGGGAAAGGAGCCCTCTCTGGAAACACCATATATTTT. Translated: CASSEVWTGKGALSGNTIYF.

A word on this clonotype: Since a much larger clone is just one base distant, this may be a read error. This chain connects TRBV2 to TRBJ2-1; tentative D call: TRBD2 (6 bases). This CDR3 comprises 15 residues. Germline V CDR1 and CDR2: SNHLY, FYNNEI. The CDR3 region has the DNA TGTGCCAGCAGTGAAATATTAGCGGAGTACAATGGGCAGTTCTTC. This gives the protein CASSEILAEYNGQFF.